This TCR beta chain appears in the sequencing data of a study of regulatory T cells in long-lasting Graves disease. Researchers made TCR beta libraries by using iRepertoire HTBI primers and running Arm-PCR on CDR3 regions. TCRdb analysed the multiplex PCR reads with MiXCR anew, one entry per CDR3 protein. Of a few hundred thousand distinct CDR3 sequences in the sample, about 22% were seen once. Time point described: persistent/refractory GD, antithyroid drugs over 5 years with positive TRAb. Extracted RNA from PBMCs served as the source of the TCR library. In regard to this clonotype: What it binds is not known.

Overall study results and limits: With a small sample size, accuracy may have been reduced. Persistent Graves' cases showed lower TCR diversity than newly diagnosed cases.

Unmatched junction bases numbered 12, after V lost 0 bases and J lost 13 bases. This CDR3 region has 15 residues. Germline assignment: CDR1 SGHDT and CDR2 YYEEEE. This sequence originates from a female donor with Graves disease. Sequenced material: peripheral blood mononuclear cells (PBMCs), taken when the disease was refractory, from a patient treated with antithyroid drugs. The rearrangement joins TRBV5-6 to TRBJ2-5; 10 nucleotides agree with TRBD1. The CDR3 loop is CASSLVGQGQWGGYF. CDR3 DNA sequence: TGTGCCAGCAGCTTGGTGGGACAGGGGCAATGGGGGGGGTACTTC.